This T cell receptor beta chain appears in the sequencing data of a study of control samples from healthy donors and cancer patients. This clone was seen a single time. CDR1 and CDR2 from the germline V gene are MNHEY and SVGAGI. The CDR3 runs 14 residues. Trimming removed 2 bases at V and 2 bases at J, with 10 bases between. Measured with immunoSEQ multiplex PCR; TCRdb has only the in-frame clones, and not every one. The table lists 390,000 or so clones, 90% of them singletons, with around 6.5% in the top ten. The sequence was collected from a man between 35 and 55 years old with head and neck cancer. The sample consisted of PBMCs. The rearrangement uses TRBV6-5 and TRBJ2-7; no reliable D call. CDR3 DNA sequence: TGTGCCAGCAGTTACCGGATACGGCCCTACGAGCAGTACTTC. Translation: CASSYRIRPYEQYF.